The clone carrying this T cell receptor beta chain was seen a few times. Measured with immunoSEQ multiplex PCR; TCRdb has only the in-frame clones, and not every one. The data contain tens of thousands of clones, more than 70% of them seen just once; the ten biggest clones take up approximately 20%. The data were obtained in a study of blood T cell repertoires in COVID-19. Turning to the study itself: Sites in the United States, Italy and Spain provided acute and convalescent COVID-19 samples. PBMCs, B-cell-depleted T cells, or T cells provided the cDNA or gDNA that made up the material.

Seattle participants joined during active infection and were tracked over time. The sequence was obtained from a man aged 30-40 years with COVID-19, enrolled during active disease. Sample: peripheral blood.

CDR3 residues: CARGNRRISSYNEQFF. CDR3 DNA sequence: TGTGCCCGCGGGAACAGGCGGATTAGCTCCTACAATGAGCAGTTCTTC. J is TRBJ2-1 and V is TRBV14; weak D call: TRBD2 (6 bases). CDR1 is SGHDN and CDR2 is FVKESK in the germline V gene. This CDR3 has 16 residues. Trimming removed 11 bases at V and 0 bases at J, with 20 bases between.